This section outlines one T cell receptor (beta chain) sequence together with its context. Its specificity is not known. These data originate in a study of T cells in Graves' hyperthyroidism and ophthalmopathy. Study results and caveats: Clonotypes that were expanded in thyroid above 0.001 mostly appeared in blood too.

The CDR3 has 14 amino acids. Germline CDR1 reads MNHEY; CDR2 reads SMNVEV (reference sequence). Trimming took 2 bases from V and 1 from J, leaving 7 bases between them. TCR beta CDR3 regions were amplified from RNA transcripts. In the first-round RT-PCR of the TCR CDR3, the HTBI primer set was used. In TCRdb, the multiplex PCR reads were re-called with MiXCR into one record per CDR3 protein. The data hold about 600,000 distinct CDR3 sequences, with more than 15% observed a single time. The sequence came from a woman aged 40 to 55 with Graves' ophthalmopathy. The chain couples TRBV27 to TRBJ2-3; possible D gene TRBD1, 6 bases. Sequencing was performed on blood. CDR3 in amino acids: CASSLRQGTDTQYF. The DNA for the CDR3 is TGTGCCAGCAGTTTACGACAGGGCACAGATACGCAGTATTTT.